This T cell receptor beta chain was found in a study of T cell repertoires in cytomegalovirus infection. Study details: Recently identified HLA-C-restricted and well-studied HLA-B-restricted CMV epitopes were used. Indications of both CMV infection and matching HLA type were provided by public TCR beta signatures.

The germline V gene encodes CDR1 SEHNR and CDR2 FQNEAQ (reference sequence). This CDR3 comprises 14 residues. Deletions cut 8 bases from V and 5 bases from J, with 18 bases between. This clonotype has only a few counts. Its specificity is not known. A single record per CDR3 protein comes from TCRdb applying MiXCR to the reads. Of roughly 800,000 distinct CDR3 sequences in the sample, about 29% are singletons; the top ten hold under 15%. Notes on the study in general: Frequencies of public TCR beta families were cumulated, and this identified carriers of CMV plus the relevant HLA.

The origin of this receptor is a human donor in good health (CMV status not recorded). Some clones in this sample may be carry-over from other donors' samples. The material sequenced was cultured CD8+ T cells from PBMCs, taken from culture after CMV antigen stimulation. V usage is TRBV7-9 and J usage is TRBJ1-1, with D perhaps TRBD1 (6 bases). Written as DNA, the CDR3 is TGTGCCAGCTCTGGAGGGGGTGGAACGACTGAAGCTTTCTTT. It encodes CASSGGGGTTEAFF.